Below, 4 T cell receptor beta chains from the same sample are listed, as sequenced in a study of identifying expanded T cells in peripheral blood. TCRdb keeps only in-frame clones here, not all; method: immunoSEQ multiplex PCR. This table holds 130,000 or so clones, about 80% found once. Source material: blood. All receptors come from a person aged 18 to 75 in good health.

The CDR3 is CASSEGSGGEQFF. CDR3 DNA: TGTGCCAGCAGTGAAGGTTCCGGCGGCGAGCAGTTCTTC. The rearrangement links TRBV6-4 to TRBJ2-1; D is uncertain. The V end lost 3 bases, the J end lost 10 bases, and 13 bases lay between the germline ends. Germline CDR1 MRHNA, CDR2 SNTAGT. This CDR3 has 13 amino acids.

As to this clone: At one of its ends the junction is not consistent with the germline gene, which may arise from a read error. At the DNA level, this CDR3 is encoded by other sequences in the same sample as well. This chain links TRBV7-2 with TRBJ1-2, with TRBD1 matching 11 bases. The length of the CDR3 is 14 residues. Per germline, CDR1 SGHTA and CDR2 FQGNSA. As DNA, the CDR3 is TGTGCCAGTAGCTCATACCGGACAGGGGGCGGCTACACCTTC. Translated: CASSSYRTGGGYTF.

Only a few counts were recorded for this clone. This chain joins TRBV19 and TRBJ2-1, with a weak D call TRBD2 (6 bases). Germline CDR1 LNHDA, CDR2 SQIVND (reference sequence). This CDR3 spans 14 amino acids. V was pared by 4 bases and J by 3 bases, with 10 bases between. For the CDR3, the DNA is TGTGCCAGTAGTACCGGGCGGGGCTACAATGAGCAGTTCTTC. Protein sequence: CASSTGRGYNEQFF.

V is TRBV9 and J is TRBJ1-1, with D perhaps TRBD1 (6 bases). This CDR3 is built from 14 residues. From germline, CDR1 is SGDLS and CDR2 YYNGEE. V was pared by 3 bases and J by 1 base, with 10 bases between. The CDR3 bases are TGTGCCAGCAGCGCCGGAGGGGGGAACACTGAAGCTTTCTTT. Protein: CASSAGGGNTEAFF.